The rows below give T cell receptor beta chains drawn from one sample of a study of T-cell reconstitution after alpha-beta-depleted transplantation in children. TCRdb processed the PCR reads anew with MiXCR; each CDR3 protein has one entry. The table has some 550,000 distinct CDR3 sequences, 23% seen once. The sequencing used PBMCs, mostly from graft donor cells, collected 360 days after TCRalphabeta/CD19-depleted stem cell transplant. All receptors derive from a boy in the first two years of life who had a stem cell transplant for acute myeloid leukemia, so the T cells may come from the graft donor. Each CDR3 is given with its conserved first and last residue. A D gene is named only where the DNA matches it firmly. Clone size is not always given. Where it is, it says once, few, many or a class for expanded clones.

j_call clone_size v_call d_call cdr3_nt cdr3_aa
TRBJ2-1 few TRBV4-3 . TGCGCCAGCAGCCAAGATAGGACGCGGCTATCTTACAATGAGCAGTTCTTC CASSQDRTRLSYNEQFF
TRBJ2-2 . TRBV20-1 . TGCAGTGCTAGAGAGGGGGCAGGGGCGAACACCGGGGAGCTGTTTTTT CSAREGAGANTGELFF
TRBJ2-5 . TRBV12-3/TRBV12-4 . TGTGCCAGCAGTTCCCCAGGGGAAGGGCGGGAGACCCAGTACTTC CASSSPGEGRETQYF
TRBJ2-2 . TRBV5-8 . TGTGCCAGCAGCAGGGACTCCGGGGAGCTGTTTTTT CASSRDSGELFF
TRBJ2-5 . TRBV20-1 . TGCAGTGCTGGAGACGTGAAGGCCGGCCAAGAGACCCAGTACTTC CSAGDVKAGQETQYF
TRBJ2-5 many TRBV4-3 TRBD1 TGCGCCAGCAGCCAAGAAGGGACAGGGAAAGAAGAGACCCAGTACTTC CASSQEGTGKEETQYF
TRBJ2-1 . TRBV12-3/TRBV12-4 TRBD2 TGTGCCAGCAGTTTAGCAACGGCGGGGGGGACCTACAATGAGCAGTTCTTC CASSLATAGGTYNEQFF
TRBJ2-5 . TRBV25-1 . TGTGCCAGCAGTGAGCCCCAGGTCCAAGAGACCCAGTACTTC CASSEPQVQETQYF
TRBJ1-1 few TRBV4-1 TRBD1 TGCGCCAGCAGCCAAGCTGGACAGGTGAGAAGGAACACTGAAGCTTTCTTT CASSQAGQVRRNTEAFF
TRBJ2-2 many TRBV6-5 TRBD2 TGTGCCAGCAGTTACGGGAGGGGAGTGAACACCGGGGAGCTGTTTTTT CASSYGRGVNTGELFF
TRBJ2-7 few TRBV6-1 TRBD1 TGTGCCAGCAGGAAGGACAGGGGCCACGAGCAGTACTTC CASRKDRGHEQYF
TRBJ2-3 . TRBV7-2 TRBD2 TGTGCCAGCAGCTTAGGGGCCTCCGGGGGGACCATGCAGTATTTT CASSLGASGGTMQYF
TRBJ2-5 many TRBV7-6 . TGTGCCAGCGGTGGGGCCGGGGAGACCCAGTACTTC CASGGAGETQYF
TRBJ2-5 many TRBV5-1 TRBD2 TGCGCCAGCAGCTTGGCCGGGGCTAGCGGGGGCCAAGAGACCCAGTACTTC CASSLAGASGGQETQYF
TRBJ1-6 many TRBV20-1 TRBD1 TGCAGTGAGACGGGACAGGCAGTCTCCTATAATTCACCCCTCCACTTT CSETGQAVSYNSPLHF
TRBJ2-5 few TRBV20-1 TRBD2 TGCAGTGCTGATGGGCGGGGGGGCCTAATCCTCCAAGAGACCCAGTACTTC CSADGRGGLILQETQYF
TRBJ2-3 many TRBV9 TRBD2 TGTGCCAGCAGCGTAGGTCCTAGCGGGGGGGCCACAGATACGCAGTATTTT CASSVGPSGGATDTQYF
TRBJ1-1 many TRBV5-1 . TGCGCCAGCAGCCAAGCTATGGTGAGAAGCACTGAAGCTTTCTTT CASSQAMVRSTEAFF
TRBJ2-1 many TRBV30 TRBD1 TGTGCCTGGGAAGATACAGGGGCTTACAATGAGCAGTTCTTC CAWEDTGAYNEQFF
TRBJ1-3 few TRBV6-5 . TGTGCCAGCAGTTACTCGACCATCTCCTCTGGAAACACCATATATTTT CASSYSTISSGNTIYF
TRBJ2-2 . TRBV20-1 . TGCAGTGCTAGCGGGGGACGGCCTTGGGGCGGGGAGCTGTTTTTT CSASGGRPWGGELFF
TRBJ2-6 many TRBV15 . TGTGCCACCGAGGCGTCTGGGGCCAACGTCCTGACTTTC CATEASGANVLTF
TRBJ2-1 . TRBV7-3 . TGTGCCAGCAGCACCCGCGGGGACTGGATGAATGAGCAGTTCTTC CASSTRGDWMNEQFF
TRBJ2-7 few TRBV29-1 TRBD2 TGCAGCGCCGCTTTAGCGGGGGGGCCGTCCTACGAGCAGTACTTC CSAALAGGPSYEQYF
TRBJ2-7 many TRBV7-2 TRBD1 TGTGCCAGCAGCCTGCAGATTACCGGGACAGAAGCTTACGAGCAGTACTTC CASSLQITGTEAYEQYF
TRBJ1-2 . TRBV12-3/TRBV12-4 . TGTGCCAGCACCCAGAAGCAGGTTCTTAACTATGGCTACACCTTC CASTQKQVLNYGYTF
TRBJ2-2 . TRBV7-7 . TGTGCCAGCAGCTTAGCGCGGGATCCATTGAACACCGGGGAGCTGTTTTTT CASSLARDPLNTGELFF
TRBJ2-5 many TRBV20-1 . TGCAGTGCTACTCTTCGGGAGACCCAGTACTTC CSATLRETQYF
TRBJ1-2 . TRBV6-6 . TGTGCCAGCAGTAGGGGGGGAGACATCTACACCTTC CASSRGGDIYTF
TRBJ2-7 . TRBV30 . TGTGCCTGGAGTGGGGGACGGGCCTACGAGCAGTACTTC CAWSGGRAYEQYF
TRBJ2-3 . TRBV12-5 . TGTGCTAGTGGTACACCAAACTTAGATACGCAGTATTTT CASGTPNLDTQYF
TRBJ2-1 . TRBV15 . TGTGCCACCAGCAGAGACACAGGGCCGTATGAGCAGTTCTTC CATSRDTGPYEQFF
TRBJ2-5 many TRBV11-2 TRBD1 TGTGCCAGCAGCTTCCTGGGGCGACAGGGGGAGACCCAGTACTTC CASSFLGRQGETQYF
TRBJ2-3 . TRBV20-1 TRBD1 TGCAGTGCTAGAGATACAGGGGGGCAGGTAGATACGCAGTATTTT CSARDTGGQVDTQYF
TRBJ2-1 . TRBV20-1 . TGCAGTGCTAGGGGGGGGCGGTTTTATGATGAGCAGTTCTTC CSARGGRFYDEQFF
TRBJ2-3 few TRBV28 TRBD2 TGTGCCAGCAGTATGCGGGGGACCCCAGATACGCAGTATTTT CASSMRGTPDTQYF
TRBJ2-4 . TRBV13 TRBD2 TGTGCCAGCAGCTTGGGGCTAGCGGGGGGAAACATTCAGTACTTC CASSLGLAGGNIQYF
TRBJ2-3 . TRBV5-1 TRBD2 TGCGCCAGCAGCTTGGGCGGGGGGCGCCCAGATACGCAGTATTTT CASSLGGGRPDTQYF
TRBJ2-3 . TRBV20-1 TRBD2 TGCAGTGCTAGCTTTCTAGCGGGGGGTGGCACAGATACGCAGTATTTT CSASFLAGGGTDTQYF
TRBJ2-1 few TRBV11-2 . TGTGCCAGCAGCTCCTGGACAGATTCCTACAATGAGCAGTTCTTC CASSSWTDSYNEQFF
TRBJ2-2 many TRBV12-3/TRBV12-4 . TGTGCCAGCAGTTTAATGGTCGGGGAGCTGTTTTTT CASSLMVGELFF
TRBJ1-1 . TRBV20-1 . TGCAGTGCTAGAGGGGCATTGGACACTGAAGCTTTCTTT CSARGALDTEAFF
TRBJ1-4 few TRBV20-1 TRBD1 TGCAGTGCTACCTTTACAGGGGGCGAAAAACTGTTTTTT CSATFTGGEKLFF
TRBJ2-7 . TRBV20-1 . TGCAGTGCTAGTGGGGACCGTTCCCACCCCTACGAGCAGTACTTC CSASGDRSHPYEQYF